This paragraph reports one TCR beta chain. Antigen unknown. The protocol was immunoSEQ multiplex PCR, while the TCRdb copy is restricted to in-frame clones and leaves out a portion. This sample has 70,000 or so clones; about 79% occur once, and the top ten carry about 10%. This record comes from a study of vaccination effects on CD4 cells after COVID-19. Within the ViraFEST assay, antigen-specific CD4+ T cells underwent expansion with viral peptide pools prior to sequencing. It was after approximately 10 days of culture that CD4+ T cells were isolated. Absence of prior SARS-CoV-2 infection characterized the vaccine recipients, who showed negative nucleocapsid antibodies. A density of around 2 million PBMC per well was used; these cells were cultured with roughly 10 IU/ml IL-2 and approximately 9.4 ug/ml peptides. Each culture had half its medium swapped for IL-2 medium on days 3 and 7. The CDR3 has 16 residues. Between the trimmed V and J ends, which lost 5 bases and 7 bases, there was a span of 22 bases. In germline, CDR1 is SGHRS, CDR2 YFSETQ.

General observations from the study: Late post-vaccination samples showed marked contraction of infection- and vaccine-induced clones.

Here the sequenced sample was CD4+ T cells from PBMCs cultured with SARS-CoV-2 spike peptides, taken before COVID-19 vaccination. The receptor was derived from a human donor who received a COVID-19 vaccine. The chain combines TRBV5-1 with TRBJ2-1; D ambiguous. CDR3 residues: CASRELYSSFENEQFF. The CDR3 DNA is TGCGCCAGCAGGGAGTTGTACAGTTCCTTCGAGAATGAGCAGTTCTTC.